The 10 T cell receptor beta chains given below trace back to one sample, sequenced in a study of blood T cell repertoires in COVID-19. The data were produced by immunoSEQ multiplex PCR, yet TCRdb's version contains in-frame clones alone and is incomplete. The profile shows 150,000 to 200,000 clones, about 86% of them singletons. The sequenced material came from peripheral blood. All receptors derive from an elderly woman in a cohort sampled during active or convalescent COVID-19.

The chain combines TRBV6-5 with TRBJ1-3; D remains ambiguous. The CDR3 spans 15 residues. Germline V CDR1 and CDR2: MNHEY, SVGAGI. Deletions cut 0 bases from V and 0 bases from J, with 6 bases between. The CDR3: CASSYSRVSGNTIYF. CDR3 DNA: TGTGCCAGCAGTTACTCGCGAGTCTCTGGAAACACCATATATTTT.

This clone was counted a few times. V is TRBV28 and J is TRBJ1-2; weak D call: TRBD1 (6 bases). The germline V gene encodes CDR1 MDHEN and CDR2 SYDVKM. This CDR3 is 13 amino acids long. The ends were cut back, 2 bases at V and 3 bases at J, with 7 bases in the middle. The CDR3: CASSLPGDYGYTF. CDR3 DNA sequence: TGTGCCAGCAGTTTACCAGGGGACTATGGCTACACCTTC.

The chain combines TRBV19 with TRBJ1-2; 8 bases are a match to TRBD1. This CDR3 region has 13 residues. CDR1 is LNHDA, CDR2 SQIVND, per germline (reference sequence). J gave up 4 bases and V 8 bases, and 6 bases lay outside the gene matches. DNA for the CDR3: TGTGCCAGTCGACAGGGGAACACCTATGGCTACACCTTC. Translated: CASRQGNTYGYTF.

The chain links TRBV25-1 to TRBJ2-3, with a tentative D call TRBD2 (6 bases). The length of the CDR3 is 16 residues. Trimming removed 6 bases at V and 1 base at J, with 17 bases between. Per germline, CDR1 MGHDK and CDR2 SYGVNS. CDR3 in amino acids: CASRPRDFYRTDTQYF. For the CDR3, the DNA is TGTGCCAGCAGGCCGAGGGACTTTTATCGCACAGATACGCAGTATTTT. The full variable domain, in which reference TRBV25-1 and TRBJ2-3 provide the parts outside the CDR3, is EADIYQTPRYLVIGTGKKITLECSQTMGHDKMYWYQQDPGMELHLIHYSYGVNSTEKGDLSSESTVSRIRTEHFPLTLESARPSHTSQYLCASRPRDFYRTDTQYFGPGTRLTVL.

This chain joins TRBV13 and TRBJ1-2, with a weak D call TRBD1 (6 bases). The CDR3 is 15 residues long. Trimming took 5 bases from V and 5 from J, leaving 18 bases between them. The germline V gene has CDR1 PRHDT and CDR2 FYEKMQ (reference sequence). The CDR3 loop is CASSPRDKRPYGYTF. CDR3 bases: TGTGCCAGCAGCCCCAGGGACAAAAGGCCATATGGCTACACCTTC.

V gene TRBV10-3 combines with J gene TRBJ2-7; 8 bases are shared with TRBD2. This CDR3 has 13 amino acids. J was trimmed by 7 bases and V by 3 bases; bases with no gene match: 5. Germline lookup yields CDR1 ENHRY and CDR2 SYGVKD. The CDR3 spells CAISESGSHEQYV. The CDR3, as DNA: TGTGCCATCAGTGAAAGCGGGAGTCATGAGCAGTACGTC.

This sequence joins TRBV19 and TRBJ2-5, with 10 bases that match TRBD1. The germline V gene encodes CDR1 LNHDA and CDR2 SQIVND (reference sequence). This CDR3 region has 16 residues. The J segment lost 6 bases and the V segment lost 4 bases, leaving 11 bases of the junction unmatched. CDR3 in amino acids: CASSTKGQGIAKTQYF. For the CDR3, the DNA is TGTGCCAGTAGTACCAAGGGACAGGGGATCGCGAAGACCCAGTACTTC.

The chain couples TRBV3-1 (or the pseudogene TRBV3-2) to TRBJ1-2; possible D gene TRBD1, 5 bases. Trimming pared 5 bases from V and 1 base from J, leaving 11 bases between. CDR3 length: 14 residues. Germline V gene sequence: CDR1 LGHDT, CDR2 YNNKEL (reference sequence). The CDR3 DNA sequence: TGTGCCAGCAGCAGGGGACTGTTTAACTATGGCTACACCTTC. Its translation: CASSRGLFNYGYTF.

The V gene is TRBV30, the J gene TRBJ1-5; weak D call: TRBD1 (5 bases). Germline CDR1 is GTSNPN and CDR2 is SVGIG (reference sequence). V shed 0 bases and J shed 1 base, with 16 bases lying between them. The CDR3 contains 17 residues. The DNA for the CDR3 is TGTGCCTGGAGTGTAAGAGAGCAGGGTAACAGCAATCAGCCCCAGCATTTT. This codes for CAWSVREQGNSNQPQHF.

In this sample, this clone turned up a few times. The chain recombines TRBV5-4 with TRBJ2-1; the D gene is possibly TRBD2 (5 bases). Germline CDR1 is SGHNT and CDR2 is YYREEE (reference sequence). Trimming took 0 bases from V and 4 from J, leaving 11 bases between them. The CDR3 consists of 15 residues. CDR3 sequence: CASSLDGRGYNEQFF. The CDR3 DNA sequence: TGTGCCAGCAGCTTGGACGGAAGAGGGTACAATGAGCAGTTCTTC.